A single T cell receptor (beta chain) is shown here with its context. Its antigen is unknown. Nothing much larger sits one base from this clone, and base qualities are not available. This specimen's treatment or condition label, per the study, means: allogeneic hematopoietic cell transplantation with graft depleted of TCRalphabeta T cells and CD19 B cells. Transplant recipients were children who received TCRalphabeta/CD19-depleted allogeneic hematopoietic cell grafts. Taken from cysteine to phenylalanine, the CDR3 has 14 residues. Only the CDR3 part of the read is kept: 42 bases, read in frame from the first base. Trimming takes 6 bases off V and 0 bases off J; junction bases not matched to a gene: 5. In the germline V gene, CDR1 corresponds to SQVTM and CDR2 to ANQGSEA. The sample is drawn from a study of T-cell reconstitution after alpha-beta-depleted transplantation in children (dated by TCRdb to 2016 to 2017). Describing the broader study: Using TCR repertoire profiling, the study followed T-cell immune reconstitution in a quantitative way in children after TCRalphabeta/CD19-depleted allogeneic hematopoietic cell transplantation. What the research found in general, with its limitations: Apparently early alphabetaT-cell count recovery about two months after transplant reportedly relied on only several hundred rapidly expanded clones derived from non-depleted graft cells. Over subsequent months, a decline in hyperexpanded clone frequencies was noted, and after one year, T-cell counts and TCRbeta diversity were mostly ascribed to newly produced T cells. The high TCRbeta diversity at day 60 in some patients was ascribed to recipient T cells and intrathymic progenitors that had survived conditioning.

The library was built by means of PCR. The sample was run on an Illumina HiSeq 2500. TCR library preparation used molecular barcoding, with unique molecular identifiers applied to normalize quantification of the TCRbeta repertoire. TCRdb handled the public reads itself, with Q25 trimming in fastp and clone calling in MiXCR, and kept productive beta chains. Rows are combined by CDR3 protein, so each entry shows the most common genes and DNA. The sample has hundreds of thousands of distinct CDR3 sequences on record, about 17% of them singletons. Approximately 28% of the sample belongs to the ten largest clones.

This material consisted of PBMCs, mostly from graft donor cells, taken 360 days after TCRalphabeta/CD19-depleted stem cell transplant. This sequence was found in a boy younger than two who had a stem cell transplant for Wiskott-Aldrich syndrome, so the T cells may come from the graft donor. The rearrangement combines TRBV29-1 with TRBJ2-4; a stretch of 7 junction bases matches TRBD1. CDR3 loop: CSVGTAVAKNIQYF. The DNA reads as follows: TGCAGCGTGGGGACAGCCGTAGCCAAAAACATTCAGTACTTC. Joined to the reference TRBV29-1 and TRBJ2-4 proteins, this CDR3 gives the full variable domain: SAVISQKPSRDICQRGTSLTIQCQVDSQVTMMFWYRQQPGQSLTLIATANQGSEATYESGFVIDKFPISRPNLTFSTLTVSNMSPEDSSIYLCSVGTAVAKNIQYFGAGTRLSVL.